These 11 T cell receptor beta chains were all obtained from the same sample, sequenced in a study of blood T cells in healthy people across ages. Primed by a sample-barcoded 5' primer and a J-beta primer mix, a second PCR proceeded for about 6 to 12 cycles. TCRdb re-called the 5' RACE reads with MiXCR, one entry per CDR3 protein. Of about 1,500,000 distinct CDR3 sequences in the sample, about 43% are singletons; the top ten hold 7.9%. The specimen was blood. All receptors derive from a woman between 18 and 30 years old in good health.

The V gene is TRBV28, the J gene TRBJ1-4, with D unclear. The CDR3 runs to 15 residues. The V and J ends lost 2 bases and 4 bases respectively, with 11 bases between them. Germline V gene data show CDR1 as MDHEN and CDR2 as SYDVKM. CDR3 region: CASSLPRQINEKLFF. The CDR3 DNA is TGTGCCAGCAGTTTACCCCGGCAGATTAATGAAAAACTGTTTTTT.

The rearrangement joins TRBV20-1 to TRBJ2-5; the match to TRBD2 covers 9 bases. The germline CDR1 and CDR2 sequences are DFQATT and SNEGSKA (reference sequence). Trimming took 6 bases from V and 4 from J; bases not matched to a gene: 9. The CDR3 has 14 amino acids. Written as DNA, the CDR3 is TGCAGTGCCGGGGGTAGCGGGAGTGGAGAGACCCAGTACTTC. Its translation: CSAGGSGSGETQYF.

This clonotype has only one observation. Compared with germline, one end of the junction differs, possibly owing to a read error. The V gene is TRBV28, the J gene TRBJ2-3, with D perhaps matching TRBD1 or TRBD2 (5 bases each). The germline CDR1 and CDR2 sequences are MDHEN and SYDVKM. The CDR3 runs 17 residues. CDR3 in DNA: TGTGCCGGCAGTGGGACGGCTATCGCACTCGGCACAGATACGCAGTATTTT. Its translation: CAGSGTAIALGTDTQYF.

On this clonotype: A read error may account for a junction end that differs from germline. The chain recombines TRBV3-1 with TRBJ2-6; possibly TRBD2 for D (6 bases). Germline CDR1 and CDR2: LGHDT and YNNKEL (reference sequence). This CDR3 is 17 amino acids long. The CDR3 nucleotides are TGTGCCAGCAGCCAAGATAGGAGGGTAACTGGGGCCAACGTCCCGACTTTC. This sequence encodes CASSQDRRVTGANVPTF.

This clonotype was observed a handful of times. V is TRBV30 and J is TRBJ2-7; 7 bases agree with TRBD1. Losses at the gene ends were 3 bases for V and 0 bases for J; bases not matched to a gene: 8. Per the germline V gene, CDR1 is GTSNPN and CDR2 is SVGIG (reference sequence). The CDR3 totals 15 residues. CDR3 coding DNA: TGTGCCTGGAGCCCAGGGACAGCGAACTCCTACGAGCAGTACTTC. Amino acids: CAWSPGTANSYEQYF.

This clonotype was recorded a few times. The chain carries TRBV7-2 and TRBJ2-7, with D possibly being TRBD1 (6 bases). Trimming removed 1 base at V and 2 bases at J, with 12 bases between. This CDR3 comprises 15 residues. Germline-derived CDR1 and CDR2 are SGHTA and FQGNSA. CDR3 coding DNA: TGTGCCAGCAGCTTAGAAGGACAGCCTGCCTACGAGCAGTACTTC. Protein product: CASSLEGQPAYEQYF.

This clonotype was recorded once. The V gene is TRBV27, the J gene TRBJ1-6; the D gene is possibly TRBD1 (6 bases). Trimming pared 3 bases from V and 10 bases from J, leaving 16 bases between. This CDR3 is built from 15 residues. From germline, CDR1 is MNHEY and CDR2 SMNVEV (reference sequence). This chain's CDR3 is CASSLVGQGKSPLHF. The CDR3, as DNA: TGTGCCAGCAGTTTGGTAGGCCAGGGGAAATCACCCCTCCACTTT.

Note on this clonotype: This clone may be a read error of a much larger clone one base away. The chain is built from TRBV5-5 and TRBJ2-7, with 7 bases identical to TRBD1. Germline V gene data show CDR1 as SGHKS and CDR2 as YYEKEE (reference sequence). The CDR3 runs 15 residues. The J segment lost 0 bases and the V segment lost 4 bases, leaving 7 bases of the junction unmatched. The CDR3 spells CASSTGTASSYEQYF. CDR3 sequence (DNA): TGTGCCAGCAGCACCGGGACAGCGAGCTCCTACGAGCAGTACTTC.

This clonotype was counted ten times or more. This sequence joins TRBV10-3 and TRBJ2-3; 7 positions match TRBD1. J gave up 2 bases and V 2 bases, and 7 bases lay outside the gene matches. Germline V gives CDR1 ENHRY, CDR2 SYGVKD. CDR3 size: 16 residues. In DNA form, the CDR3 reads TGTGCCATCAGTGAGCCCCGGGACAGCTTCACAGATACGCAGTATTTT. As protein: CAISEPRDSFTDTQYF.

The genes are TRBV10-3 and TRBJ2-5, with D possibly matching TRBD1 (5 bases). CDR3 length equals 14 residues. With 2 bases removed from V and 5 bases from J, the gap between germline ends came to 12 bases. Germline assignment: CDR1 ENHRY and CDR2 SYGVKD. CDR3 residues: CAISETQGGETQYF. The CDR3, as DNA: TGTGCCATCAGTGAGACTCAGGGTGGGGAGACCCAGTACTTC.

V is TRBV19 and J is TRBJ1-5; the D gene is possibly TRBD1 (6 bases). This CDR3 region has 14 residues. CDR1 is LNHDA and CDR2 is SQIVND in the germline V gene (reference sequence). V was cut by 9 bases and J by 7 bases, with 19 bases left in between. CDR3 residues: CASHISGARQPQHF. DNA of the CDR3: TGTGCCAGCCATATATCGGGGGCTCGGCAGCCCCAGCATTTT.